This passage covers 28 T cell receptor beta chains from one sample sequenced in a study of immune cell composition in non-small cell lung cancer. Repertoires were generated with immunoSEQ multiplex PCR, while TCRdb's copy carries only in-frame clones and drops some. The sample holds around 3,000 clones; 75% are singletons and the top ten take 12%. Specimen: lung tumor tissue. These receptors all stem from a human donor with non-small cell lung cancer.

The chain has TRBV5-1 and TRBJ1-2; TRBD1 matches at 7 bases. The junction had 10 bases not matched to a gene; V was cut back by 0 bases and J by 8 bases. This CDR3 spans 15 amino acids. Germline-derived CDR1 and CDR2 are SGHRS and YFSETQ. CDR3 residues: CASSLGPGTDGGYTF. The DNA for the CDR3 is TGCGCCAGCAGCTTGGGCCCCGGGACAGACGGAGGCTACACCTTC.

This clone was found once. The chain has TRBV4-2 and TRBJ2-7, with TRBD2 matching 7 bases. The germline CDR1 and CDR2 sequences are LGHNA and YNFKEQ. The CDR3 has 15 residues. The V segment lost 1 base and the J segment 2 bases; nucleotides outside the gene matches: 5. CDR3 DNA: TGTGCCAGCAGCCAAGTTTCTAGCGGACCCTACGAGCAGTACTTC. Amino acid sequence: CASSQVSSGPYEQYF.

This rearrangement joins TRBV11-1 to TRBJ2-2; D perhaps matches TRBD1 (6 bases). CDR1 is SGHAT, CDR2 FQDESV, per germline (reference sequence). V lost 0 bases to trimming and J lost 5 bases, with 7 bases between them. The CDR3 loop spans 14 amino acids. CDR3 loop: CASSLARGTGELFF. The DNA for the CDR3 is TGTGCCAGCAGCTTAGCGAGGGGGACCGGGGAGCTGTTTTTT. The full variable domain, completed using reference TRBV11-1 and TRBJ2-2, is EAEVAQSPRYKITEKSQAVAFWCDPISGHATLYWYRQILGQGPELLVQFQDESVVDDSQLPKDRFSAERLKGVDSTLKIQPAELGDSAMYLCASSLARGTGELFFGEGSRLTVL.

The V gene is TRBV7-3, the J gene TRBJ2-7; 13 bases match TRBD2. The V and J ends lost 4 bases and 6 bases, in that order; junction bases with no gene match: 12. This CDR3 has 17 amino acids. Looked up from germline, CDR1 is SGHTA and CDR2 is FQGTGA. The CDR3 DNA reads TGTGCCAGCAGCTCGACTAGCGGGGGGCCGCCCTTTGTCGAGCAGTACTTC. Amino acids: CASSSTSGGPPFVEQYF.

This chain connects TRBV28 to TRBJ1-5, with TRBD1 matching 7 bases. V lost 3 bases and J lost 7; bases outside the gene matches: 3. The CDR3 totals 13 residues. Germline CDR1 MDHEN, CDR2 SYDVKM. The CDR3 loop reads CASSFRGLQPQHF. DNA of the CDR3: TGTGCCAGCAGTTTTAGGGGGCTCCAGCCCCAGCATTTT.

The CDR3 here is CASSSRGGRYGDTQYF. CDR3 in DNA: TGTGCCAGCAGTTCGCGGGGGGGCCGTTATGGAGATACGCAGTATTTT. The genes are TRBV28 and TRBJ2-3, with TRBD2 matching 9 bases. Looked up from germline, CDR1 is MDHEN and CDR2 is SYDVKM. The length of the CDR3 is 16 residues. J lost 5 bases, V lost 4 bases, and 10 bases had no gene match. Combining the CDR3 with reference TRBV28 and TRBJ2-3 gives the whole variable domain DVKVTQSSRYLVKRTGEKVFLECVQDMDHENMFWYRQDPGLGLRLIYFSYDVKMKEKGDIPEGYSVSREKKERFSLILESASTNQTSMYLCASSSRGGRYGDTQYFGPGTRLTVL.

The chain uses TRBV5-4 and TRBJ1-4, with D possibly matching TRBD1 (5 bases). The germline CDR1 and CDR2 sequences are SGHNT and YYREEE (reference sequence). The CDR3 totals 14 residues. V was clipped by 4 bases and J by 3 bases, with 10 bases between them. The CDR3 sequence is CASSHRSPNEKLFF. The CDR3, as DNA: TGTGCCAGCAGCCACAGGTCCCCTAATGAAAAACTGTTTTTT.

The chain joins TRBV30 to TRBJ2-1, with D possibly being TRBD2 (5 bases). The CDR3 is 15 residues long. Per germline, CDR1 GTSNPN and CDR2 SVGIG (reference sequence). V was pared by 1 base and J by 0 bases, with 10 bases between. CDR3 bases: TGTGCCTGGAGTGCGACGGGGTTCTCCTACAATGAGCAGTTCTTC. This encodes CAWSATGFSYNEQFF.

V and J are TRBV5-1 and TRBJ2-1, with 7 bases lining up with TRBD1. Germline CDR1 SGHRS, CDR2 YFSETQ. Trimming removed 1 base from V and 10 bases from J; junction bases left unmatched: 8. The CDR3 runs to 14 residues. CDR3 in amino acids: CASSLPGGSWEQFF. The DNA for the CDR3 is TGCGCCAGCAGCTTGCCAGGGGGTAGTTGGGAGCAGTTCTTC.

The chain recombines TRBV7-9 with TRBJ2-3, with 9 bases that match TRBD2. The CDR3 totals 18 residues. Germline V gene data show CDR1 as SEHNR and CDR2 as FQNEAQ (reference sequence). V trimming: 1 base; J trimming: 7 bases; junction bases outside the gene matches: 15. The CDR3 region has the DNA TGTGCCAGCAGCTTAGGACTTCTAGCGGGAAGGTCTGTCAATACGCAGTATTTT. It encodes CASSLGLLAGRSVNTQYF. Using reference TRBV7-9 and TRBJ2-3 for the parts outside the CDR3, the full variable domain is DTGVSQNPRHKITKRGQNVTFRCDPISEHNRLYWYRQTLGQGPEFLTYFQNEAQLEKSRLLSDRFSAERPKGSFSTLEIQRTEQGDSAMYLCASSLGLLAGRSVNTQYFGPGTRLTVL.

This clone was found once. V and J are TRBV6-1 and TRBJ1-4; D gene uncertain. V lost 3 bases and J 4 bases, leaving 6 bases between the germline ends. CDR1 and CDR2 from the germline V gene are MNHNS and SASEGT. The CDR3 length is 13 residues. The CDR3 spells CASSEGFNEKLFF. The CDR3 DNA follows: TGTGCCAGCAGTGAGGGCTTTAATGAAAAACTGTTTTTT.

This chain links TRBV19 with TRBJ1-5; TRBD1 matches 12 bases. This CDR3 is built from 16 residues. Germline V gene lookup returns CDR1 LNHDA and CDR2 SQIVND (reference sequence). The J segment lost 1 base and the V segment lost 7 bases, leaving 5 bases of the junction unmatched. CDR3 protein: CASKGTGGASNQPQHF. The CDR3, as DNA: TGTGCCAGTAAAGGGACAGGGGGCGCGAGCAATCAGCCCCAGCATTTT.

This rearrangement joins TRBV27 to TRBJ1-1; D possibly corresponds to TRBD1 (6 bases). Trimming removed 4 bases from V and 5 bases from J, with 14 bases in between. This CDR3 is 14 amino acids long. The germline V gene encodes CDR1 MNHEY and CDR2 SMNVEV (reference sequence). The CDR3 nucleotides read TGTGCCAGCAGTTCCCCAGGGGAGTGGACTGAAGCTTTCTTT. Protein product: CASSSPGEWTEAFF.

This clone was observed a single time. The rearrangement joins TRBV4-2 to TRBJ1-6; weak D call: TRBD1 (5 bases). The CDR3 runs to 15 residues. Germline values: CDR1 LGHNA, CDR2 YNFKEQ. V was clipped by 4 bases and J by 7 bases, with 14 bases between them. CDR3 sequence reads: CASSPSATANSPLHF. The DNA for the CDR3 is TGTGCCAGCAGCCCTTCCGCGACAGCGAATTCACCCCTCCACTTT.

CDR3 residues: CASRSGVTDTQYF. CDR3 in DNA: TGTGCCAGCAGATCAGGGGTTACAGATACGCAGTATTTT. The V and J genes are TRBV6-1 and TRBJ2-3, with D perhaps TRBD1 (6 bases). V lost 6 bases to trimming and J lost 3 bases, with 10 bases between them. The CDR3 covers 13 residues. CDR1 is MNHNS, CDR2 SASEGT, per germline.

This rearrangement joins TRBV7-2 to TRBJ2-2; D might be TRBD2 (5 bases). The CDR3 extends over 16 amino acids. Germline CDR1 is SGHTA and CDR2 is FQGNSA. The germline V and J ends were trimmed by 5 bases and 5 bases, with 18 bases remaining between them. CDR3 sequence: CASSPRGEGRTGELFF. CDR3 DNA sequence: TGTGCCAGCAGCCCCCGGGGTGAGGGTCGGACCGGGGAGCTGTTTTTT.

The chain is built from TRBV28 and TRBJ1-5; the D gene is possibly TRBD1 (5 bases). Germline lookup yields CDR1 MDHEN and CDR2 SYDVKM. The CDR3 sequence is 16 residues long. V was clipped by 5 bases and J by 3 bases, with 17 bases between them. DNA of the CDR3: TGTGCCAGCAGTCCAGACGCGGGGGGGGACAATCAGCCCCAGCATTTT. It encodes CASSPDAGGDNQPQHF.

V gene TRBV27 combines with J gene TRBJ1-5, with a tentative D call TRBD1 (5 bases). V was cut by 1 base and J by 6 bases, with 7 bases left in between. The germline CDR1 and CDR2 sequences are MNHEY and SMNVEV (reference sequence). This CDR3 has 13 amino acids. CDR3 sequence reads: CASSLYQGQPQHF. The CDR3 region has the DNA TGTGCCAGCAGTTTATACCAGGGTCAGCCCCAGCATTTT.

This chain connects TRBV25-1 to TRBJ2-2, with 10 bases lining up with TRBD1. V was clipped by 3 bases and J by 5 bases; unmatched bases: 6. This CDR3 contains 16 residues. The germline V gene has CDR1 MGHDK and CDR2 SYGVNS. The CDR3 DNA follows: TGTGCCAGCAGTGATACCGGGACAGGGGCGACCGGGGAGCTGTTTTTT. This sequence encodes CASSDTGTGATGELFF.

The genes are TRBV6-1 and TRBJ2-7; D might be TRBD2 (5 bases). The CDR3 runs 13 residues. Trimming removed 5 bases from V and 0 bases from J, with 8 bases in between. The germline CDR1 and CDR2 sequences are MNHNS and SASEGT. CDR3 sequence reads: CASSRENSYEQYF. The CDR3 DNA reads as TGTGCCAGCAGTAGGGAGAACTCCTACGAGCAGTACTTC.

The J gene is TRBJ1-5, the V gene TRBV5-6; D not resolved. Per germline, CDR1 SGHDT and CDR2 YYEEEE. The CDR3 is made up of 15 amino acids. V was shortened by 3 bases and J by 2 bases, with 12 bases between the two germline ends. The CDR3 loop reads CASSSVVSGNQPQHF. The CDR3 bases are TGTGCCAGCAGCTCGGTCGTCTCTGGCAATCAGCCCCAGCATTTT.

This clone was picked up a small number of times. V and J are TRBV7-9 and TRBJ1-5; 7 nucleotides line up with TRBD1. The CDR3 runs 14 residues. J was trimmed by 3 bases and V by 5 bases; bases with no gene match: 4. Germline V gene sequence: CDR1 SEHNR, CDR2 FQNEAQ (reference sequence). In DNA form, the CDR3 reads TGTGCCAGCAGCCAGGGGGACCTCAATCAGCCCCAGCATTTT. This sequence encodes CASSQGDLNQPQHF.

The CDR3 reads CATQQGADTGELFF. The CDR3 DNA is TGTGCCACCCAACAGGGGGCGGACACCGGGGAGCTGTTTTTT. V and J are TRBV10-3 and TRBJ2-2; 9 nucleotides agree with TRBD1. CDR1 is ENHRY and CDR2 is SYGVKD in the germline V gene. The length of the CDR3 is 14 residues. Trimming took 10 bases from V and 3 from J; bases not matched to a gene: 6.

The chain links TRBV27 to TRBJ2-3, with 9 nucleotides matching TRBD1. From germline, CDR1 is MNHEY and CDR2 SMNVEV (reference sequence). Trimming at V came to 6 bases and at J to 4 bases, leaving 8 bases not matched to a gene. The CDR3 is made up of 15 amino acids. CDR3 DNA sequence: TGTGCCAGCAGAAAGACAGGGGGGGGTGCAGATACGCAGTATTTT. It codes for CASRKTGGGADTQYF.

This chain joins TRBV30 and TRBJ2-6, with TRBD1 identical over 7 bases. The germline V gene encodes CDR1 GTSNPN and CDR2 SVGIG (reference sequence). This CDR3 is 14 amino acids long. V shed 4 bases, J shed 2 bases, and the junction held 2 bases outside the gene matches. The CDR3 DNA sequence: TGTGCCTGGAAAGGGACAGCTGGGGCCAACGTCCTGACTTTC. Its protein product is CAWKGTAGANVLTF.

This chain connects TRBV5-5 to TRBJ2-1, with 10 bases lining up with TRBD1. Germline loops: CDR1 SGHKS, CDR2 YYEKEE (reference sequence). V lost 6 bases to trimming and J lost 6 bases; unmatched junction nucleotides: 3. This CDR3 has 13 residues. This CDR3 reads CASTGTGANEQFF. As DNA, the CDR3 is TGTGCCAGCACCGGGACAGGGGCCAATGAGCAGTTCTTC.

J is TRBJ1-1 and V is TRBV29-1, with D perhaps matching TRBD1 (6 bases). The V end was cut by 5 bases, the J end by 4 bases, with 20 bases between. Germline CDR1 is SQVTM and CDR2 is ANQGSEA. CDR3 size: 15 residues. In DNA, the CDR3 is TGCAGCGTTCCTTCAGGGGCGTCTGGGTTCACTGAAGCTTTCTTT. Translation: CSVPSGASGFTEAFF.

The chain joins TRBV6-5 to TRBJ1-6, with no clear D. This CDR3 region has 13 residues. Germline V gene sequence: CDR1 MNHEY, CDR2 SVGAGI. Deletions cut 1 base from V and 14 bases from J, with 12 bases between. CDR3 nucleotide sequence: TGTGCCAGCAGTTACTTGGACGGGAACGCCCTCCACTTT. It specifies CASSYLDGNALHF.